This TCR beta chain was captured in a study of T cells in Graves' hyperthyroidism and ophthalmopathy. V dropped 5 bases and J dropped 3 bases, with 14 bases sitting between them. Germline CDR1 reads MNHEY; CDR2 reads SVGEGT. CDR3 size: 14 residues. This clonotype was recorded only once. From around 11 ml of fresh peripheral blood, PBMCs were isolated. There were TCR beta CDR3 regions amplified from RNA transcripts. HTBI primers were the set used in a first-round RT-PCR of the TCR CDR3. Via MiXCR, TCRdb re-called the multiplex PCR reads, giving one row per CDR3 protein. The table has 400,000 to 550,000 distinct CDR3 sequences, 24% seen once.

The sequence was collected from a woman younger than 45 with Graves' ophthalmopathy. Sequences were obtained from blood. The V call is TRBV6-2 or TRBV6-3, the J call TRBJ2-7; D possibly uses TRBD1 or TRBD2 (5 bases each). The chain's CDR3 is CASSTAGTLYEQYF. The CDR3, as DNA: TGTGCCAGCAGTACCGCCGGGACCCTCTACGAGCAGTACTTC.